One and the same sample provided the 23 T cell receptor beta chains below, sequenced in a study of blood T cell repertoires in COVID-19. Produced via immunoSEQ multiplex PCR; TCRdb's table is partial and in-frame only. Found here are 350,000 to 400,000 clones, roughly nine tenths of them singletons; the top ten hold just over 0.85%. Sequencing input: PBMCs or T cells enriched from blood (not recorded which). The receptor set was obtained from a woman in her forties who had been exposed to COVID-19.

The V call is TRBV14, the J call TRBJ1-1, with D unresolved. Germline assignment: CDR1 SGHDN and CDR2 FVKESK. Trimming removed 0 bases at V and 4 bases at J, with 9 bases between. The CDR3 loop spans 14 amino acids. The CDR3 nucleotides read TGTGCCAGCAGCCAAGATTTAGTTTTCACTGAAGCTTTCTTT. It specifies CASSQDLVFTEAFF.

This clone was seen only a few times. The chain recombines TRBV5-1 with TRBJ2-2; 7 bases align to TRBD1. The CDR3 sequence is 14 residues long. The trim removed 2 bases at V and 5 bases at J, leaving 3 bases unmatched. The germline V gene has CDR1 SGHRS and CDR2 YFSETQ. CDR3: CASSFSQGTGELFF. In DNA, the CDR3 is TGCGCCAGCAGCTTCTCACAGGGGACCGGGGAGCTGTTTTTT.

This clone was detected once. The rearrangement uses TRBV5-1 and TRBJ1-1, with D uncertain. The CDR3 consists of 15 residues. The V gene's germline CDR1 is SGHRS and CDR2 YFSETQ. V lost 4 bases to trimming and J lost 11 bases, with 24 bases between them. The CDR3, as DNA: TGCGCCAGCAGCCTACCCGGCGATTCGCGGCCGAGGGCTTTCTTT. This gives the protein CASSLPGDSRPRAFF. The variable domain in full, completed from reference TRBV5-1 and TRBJ1-1, reads KAGVTQTPRYLIKTRGQQVTLSCSPISGHRSVSWYQQTPGQGLQFLFEYFSETQRNKGNFPGRFSGRQFSNSRSEMNVSTLELGDSALYLCASSLPGDSRPRAFFGQGTRLTVV.

The gene calls are TRBV6-2 or TRBV6-3 and TRBJ2-5; 11 nucleotides line up with TRBD1. The CDR3 has 15 amino acids. J lost 5 bases, V lost 6 bases, and 8 bases had no gene match. CDR1 and CDR2 (germline): MNHEY, SVGEGT. This CDR3 reads CASSPGQGAWETQYF. CDR3 sequence (DNA): TGTGCCAGCAGCCCCGGACAGGGGGCCTGGGAGACCCAGTACTTC.

The chain couples TRBV5-5 to TRBJ1-1, with a possible D match to TRBD1 (6 bases). Trimming shortened V by 0 bases and J by 1 base, and 10 bases separated the two germline ends. The CDR3 consists of 15 residues. Germline V gene lookup returns CDR1 SGHKS and CDR2 YYEKEE (reference sequence). The CDR3 loop is CASSLARGTNTEAFF. The CDR3 nucleotides are TGTGCCAGCAGCTTGGCCAGGGGCACGAACACTGAAGCTTTCTTT. The full variable domain, rest sourced from reference TRBV5-5 and TRBJ1-1, is DAGVTQSPTHLIKTRGQQVTLRCSPISGHKSVSWYQQVLGQGPQFIFQYYEKEERGRGNFPDRFSARQFPNYSSELNVNALLLGDSALYLCASSLARGTNTEAFFGQGTRLTVV.

The chain has TRBV6-6 and TRBJ1-2, with D maybe TRBD1 (6 bases). V gave up 0 bases and J gave up 0 bases, with 11 bases separating them. In germline, CDR1 is MNHNY, CDR2 SVGAGI (reference sequence). CDR3 length: 16 amino acids. This CDR3 is CASSYSLGAANYGYTF. CDR3 nucleotides: TGTGCCAGCAGTTACTCGTTGGGGGCGGCTAACTATGGCTACACCTTC.

This clone was observed a single time. V is TRBV15 and J is TRBJ1-4, with 7 bases fitting TRBD1. The ends lost 0 bases at V and 5 bases at J; junction bases unmatched: 3. The CDR3 loop spans 15 amino acids. Germline CDR1 LNHNV, CDR2 YYDKDF (reference sequence). The CDR3: CATSREGQKNEKLFF. The DNA for the CDR3 is TGTGCCACCAGCAGAGAGGGACAGAAGAATGAAAAACTGTTTTTT.

This chain joins TRBV5-1 and TRBJ1-4, with 7 bases fitting TRBD1. The CDR3 is made up of 14 amino acids. In germline, CDR1 is SGHRS, CDR2 YFSETQ. The trim removed 3 bases at V and 5 bases at J, leaving 4 bases unmatched. The DNA of the CDR3 is TGCGCCAGCAGCTCCGGGACAGTAAATGAAAAACTGTTTTTT. Translated, it gives CASSSGTVNEKLFF.

The CDR3 is CASSQVQENTEAFF. The CDR3 DNA sequence: TGTGCCAGCAGCCAAGTGCAGGAAAACACTGAAGCTTTCTTT. The chain links TRBV3-1 (or the pseudogene TRBV3-2) to TRBJ1-1; D not resolved. The CDR3 length is 14 residues. V lost 1 base and J lost 2, with 8 bases in between. Germline loops: CDR1 LGHDT, CDR2 YNNKEL (reference sequence).

The table lists this clone with a few counts. The V gene is TRBV6-5, the J gene TRBJ2-2, with 8 bases fitting TRBD1. Germline V gives CDR1 MNHEY, CDR2 SVGAGI. The V gene end was trimmed by 0 bases and the J gene end by 6 bases; junction bases not matched to a gene: 6. CDR3 size: 16 residues. CDR3 protein: CASSYSGQGIAGELFF. CDR3 coding DNA: TGTGCCAGCAGTTACTCCGGACAGGGTATCGCCGGGGAGCTGTTTTTT.

The genes are TRBV5-4 and TRBJ2-6, with no clear D. Germline V gene lookup returns CDR1 SGHNT and CDR2 YYREEE (reference sequence). Between the trimmed V and J ends, which lost 4 bases and 4 bases, there was a span of 18 bases. CDR3 size: 17 residues. The CDR3 nucleotides are TGTGCCAGCAGCCCGGCTCAGGCCCAGTGGGGGGCCAACGTCCTGACTTTC. Translating gives CASSPAQAQWGANVLTF. Based on the CDR3 plus reference TRBV5-4 and TRBJ2-6, the full variable domain is ETGVTQSPTHLIKTRGQQVTLRCSSQSGHNTVSWYQQALGQGPQFIFQYYREEENGRGNFPPRFSGLQFPNYSSELNVNALELDDSALYLCASSPAQAQWGANVLTFGAGSRLTVL.

V usage is TRBV11-2 and J usage is TRBJ2-3; 11 bases agree with TRBD1. CDR3 length: 15 amino acids. CDR1 is SGHAT and CDR2 is FQNNGV in the germline V gene. Germline trimming cut 4 bases from V and 5 bases from J; bases unmatched to any gene: 5. The CDR3 spells CASSSRDRGIDTQYF. CDR3 nucleotides: TGTGCCAGCAGCTCCCGGGACAGGGGGATAGATACGCAGTATTTT. The full variable domain, rest sourced from reference TRBV11-2 and TRBJ2-3, is EAGVAQSPRYKIIEKRQSVAFWCNPISGHATLYWYQQILGQGPKLLIQFQNNGVVDDSQLPKDRFSAERLKGVDSTLKIQPAKLEDSAVYLCASSSRDRGIDTQYFGPGTRLTVL.

The chain uses TRBV19 and TRBJ1-5; D perhaps matches TRBD1 (5 bases). Germline V gives CDR1 LNHDA, CDR2 SQIVND (reference sequence). The CDR3 is 15 residues long. The ends were cut back, 4 bases at V and 7 bases at J, with 17 bases in the middle. CDR3 sequence: CASSTYPSRVQPQHF. In DNA form, the CDR3 reads TGTGCCAGTAGTACATACCCATCCAGGGTCCAGCCCCAGCATTTT.

This clone was observed a few times. The genes are TRBV7-9 and TRBJ1-6; unclear D gene. The CDR3 runs 13 residues. Germline V lookup: CDR1 SEHNR, CDR2 FQNEAQ (reference sequence). The V and J ends lost 1 base and 9 bases respectively, with 7 bases between them. CDR3: CASSLGEISPLHF. CDR3 sequence (DNA): TGTGCCAGCAGCTTAGGAGAGATTTCACCCCTCCACTTT.

The chain combines TRBV19 with TRBJ1-1; D ambiguous. The V gene lost 7 bases and the J gene lost 1 base, with 10 bases spanning the gap. Looked up from germline, CDR1 is LNHDA and CDR2 is SQIVND (reference sequence). The CDR3 contains 13 residues. As DNA, the CDR3 is TGTGCCAGTAAACTCCGGGGGAACACTGAAGCTTTCTTT. It encodes CASKLRGNTEAFF.

The genes are TRBV27 and TRBJ2-7, with D perhaps TRBD2 (8 bases). V lost 5 bases to trimming and J lost 3 bases, with 14 bases between them. Germline V lookup: CDR1 MNHEY, CDR2 SMNVEV (reference sequence). The CDR3 spans 14 residues. The CDR3 nucleotides read TGTGCCAGCAGTGGACAGGCGGGGGGCTACGAGCAGTACTTC. Its translation: CASSGQAGGYEQYF.

The chain links TRBV30 to TRBJ1-3; D ambiguous. Germline V CDR1 and CDR2: GTSNPN, SVGIG (reference sequence). Trimming pared 5 bases from V and 4 bases from J, leaving 12 bases between. This CDR3 has 13 amino acids. The CDR3 here is CAWGPFSGNTIYF. In DNA, the CDR3 is TGTGCCTGGGGTCCCTTTTCCGGAAACACCATATATTTT.

This clone was found a few times. The chain is built from TRBV7-9 and TRBJ2-7, with 11 bases matching TRBD2. CDR3 size: 19 residues. V was pared by 4 bases and J by 3 bases, with 17 bases of the junction left unmatched. The V gene's germline CDR1 is SEHNR and CDR2 FQNEAQ (reference sequence). The CDR3 DNA reads TGTGCCAGCAGCTACCGAGACAGGGTCCGAACTAGCGGGGGCTACGAGCAGTACTTC. It encodes CASSYRDRVRTSGGYEQYF.

The chain carries TRBV9 and TRBJ2-3; D may be TRBD1 (6 bases). Per germline, CDR1 SGDLS and CDR2 YYNGEE. Trimming took 4 bases from V and 3 from J, leaving 15 bases between them. CDR3 length: 15 residues. The CDR3 reads CASSPLGGGTDTQYF. Here the CDR3 DNA reads TGTGCCAGCAGCCCCCTAGGGGGTGGTACAGATACGCAGTATTTT.

This sequence joins TRBV2 and TRBJ1-1, with 8 bases that match TRBD1. V was clipped by 7 bases and J by 6 bases; unmatched bases: 7. The CDR3 sequence is 13 residues long. Per germline, CDR1 SNHLY and CDR2 FYNNEI. CDR3 nucleotides: TGTGCCAGCACCCCGGACAGGGCTGCTGAAGCTTTCTTT. As protein: CASTPDRAAEAFF.

The chain couples TRBV6-2 or TRBV6-3 to TRBJ1-5, with 11 positions matching TRBD1. The germline gives CDR1 MNHEY, CDR2 SVGEGT. V was clipped by 5 bases and J by 6 bases; unmatched bases: 9. The CDR3 is 16 amino acids. CDR3 protein: CASSIGQGAFGQPQHF. The CDR3 DNA reads TGTGCCAGCAGTATCGGACAGGGGGCTTTCGGTCAGCCCCAGCATTTT.

This clone appeared a few times. V is TRBV21-1 and J is TRBJ1-2; the listed D gene, TRBD1, was not tested against the DNA. TRBV21-1 represents a pseudogene. The CDR3 is 17 residues long. CDR3 region: CASSKAGGRGSGYGYTF. The DNA of the CDR3 is TGTGCCAGCAGCAAAGCCGGTGGCAGGGGCTCCGGCTATGGCTACACCTTC.

The chain joins TRBV29-1 to TRBJ2-6, with TRBD1 matching over 10 bases. The CDR3 sequence is 19 residues long. V lost 5 bases to trimming and J lost 0 bases; unmatched junction nucleotides: 13. Per the germline V gene, CDR1 is SQVTM and CDR2 is ANQGSEA. For the CDR3, the DNA is TGCAGCGTTTGGCCCGGGACAGGGGCCCCCGGCTCTGGGGCCAACGTCCTGACTTTC. Amino acids: CSVWPGTGAPGSGANVLTF.